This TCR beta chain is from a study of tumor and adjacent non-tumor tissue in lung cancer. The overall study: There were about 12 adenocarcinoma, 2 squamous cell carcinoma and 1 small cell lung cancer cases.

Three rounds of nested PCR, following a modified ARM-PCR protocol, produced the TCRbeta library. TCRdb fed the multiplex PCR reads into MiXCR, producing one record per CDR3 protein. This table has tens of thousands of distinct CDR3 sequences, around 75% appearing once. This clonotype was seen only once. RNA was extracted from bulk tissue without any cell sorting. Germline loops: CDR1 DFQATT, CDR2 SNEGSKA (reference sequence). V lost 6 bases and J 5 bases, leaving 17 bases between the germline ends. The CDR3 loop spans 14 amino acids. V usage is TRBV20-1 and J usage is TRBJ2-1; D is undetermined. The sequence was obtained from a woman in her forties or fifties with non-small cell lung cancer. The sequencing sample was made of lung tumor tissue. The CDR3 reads CSARLGLPDNEQFF. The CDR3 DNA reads TGCAGTGCCAGATTGGGATTACCAGACAATGAGCAGTTCTTC.